These 12 T cell receptor beta chains were sequenced from one sample in a study of cytomegalovirus exposure and HLA in healthy donors. Use of 60 Vbeta and 13 Jbeta primers characterized the PCR. Repertoires were generated with immunoSEQ multiplex PCR, while TCRdb's copy carries only in-frame clones and drops some. The data hold just over 95,000 clones, with around 76% observed a single time. Sequencing was done on a sample of PBMCs. These TCRs come from a human donor in good health.

The chain's CDR3 is CASSLSGTTGNEQFF. DNA of the CDR3: TGTGCCAGCAGTTTATCAGGGACAACAGGCAATGAGCAGTTCTTC. The chain carries TRBV27 and TRBJ2-1; TRBD1 is a possible D gene (6 bases). The V end was cut by 0 bases, the J end by 6 bases, with 12 bases between. This CDR3 comprises 15 residues. Germline values: CDR1 MNHEY, CDR2 SMNVEV (reference sequence).

This clone came up a few times. The rearrangement uses TRBV11-2 and TRBJ2-7; 7 bases are shared with TRBD2. The germline V gene encodes CDR1 SGHAT and CDR2 FQNNGV. After removal of 5 bases from V and 6 bases from J, the junction contained 16 bases not matched to a gene. This CDR3 has 16 amino acids. The CDR3 spells CASSQRGLPYPCEQYF. The CDR3 bases are TGTGCCAGCAGCCAGAGGGGACTACCCTACCCCTGCGAGCAGTACTTC.

This clone has just one count. The chain links TRBV6-6 to TRBJ2-7; 9 bases are shared with TRBD2. Losses at the gene ends were 3 bases for V and 5 bases for J; bases not matched to a gene: 5. The germline CDR1 and CDR2 sequences are MNHNY and SVGAGI (reference sequence). The CDR3 has 14 residues. CDR3 nucleotides: TGTGCCAGCAGTTATATGCGGGAGGGCGACGAGCAGTACTTC. This gives the protein CASSYMREGDEQYF.

The V and J genes are TRBV7-8 and TRBJ1-1, with D possibly TRBD1 on 6 matching bases. CDR3 size: 14 residues. V lost 5 bases to trimming and J lost 4 bases, with 14 bases between them. In germline, CDR1 is SGHVS, CDR2 FQNEAQ. The CDR3 region is CASSLHREGTEAFF. The CDR3 coding sequence is TGTGCCAGCAGCCTCCACAGGGAAGGCACTGAAGCTTTCTTT.

This clone was counted only a few times. The chain uses TRBV27 and TRBJ2-2; D perhaps matches TRBD2 (6 bases). The CDR3 is 18 residues long. Trimming stripped 1 base from V and 7 bases from J, with 22 bases between. Per germline, CDR1 MNHEY and CDR2 SMNVEV (reference sequence). CDR3 amino acids: CASSLWGARGKGSGELFF. DNA of the CDR3: TGTGCCAGCAGTTTATGGGGTGCTCGGGGGAAGGGGAGCGGGGAGCTGTTTTTT.

The V call is TRBV6-6, the J call TRBJ1-2; 7 nucleotides match TRBD1. V gave up 2 bases and J gave up 7 bases; unmatched junction bases: 4. The CDR3 sequence is 13 residues long. Germline-derived CDR1 and CDR2 are MNHNY and SVGAGI (reference sequence). The CDR3 reads CASSYSNRGGYTF. As DNA, the CDR3 is TGTGCCAGCAGTTACAGTAACAGGGGTGGCTACACCTTC.

In this sample, this clone turned up a few times. The chain has TRBV30 and TRBJ1-1; D is uncertain. V lost 3 bases to trimming and J lost 3 bases, with 11 bases between them. This CDR3 has 13 residues. Germline V gene sequence: CDR1 GTSNPN, CDR2 SVGIG (reference sequence). The CDR3 protein is CAWRYREYTEAFF. The CDR3 region has the DNA TGTGCCTGGAGGTATAGGGAGTACACTGAAGCTTTCTTT.

The chain carries TRBV18 and TRBJ1-1; possibly TRBD1 for D (6 bases). The CDR3 runs to 15 residues. V was cut by 6 bases and J by 0 bases, with 14 bases left in between. CDR1 and CDR2 (germline): KGHSH, LQKENI. This CDR3 is CASSPGRGMNTEAFF. The DNA of the CDR3 is TGTGCCAGCTCCCCGGGGAGGGGGATGAACACTGAAGCTTTCTTT.

Comments on this clone: This specimen includes other DNA sequences encoding the same CDR3. V is TRBV7-6 and J is TRBJ2-7; D not certain. CDR1 SGHVS and CDR2 FNYEAQ come from the germline V gene. The CDR3 runs to 13 residues. Deletions cut 0 bases from V and 6 bases from J, with 9 bases between. CDR3 sequence reads: CASSLAFRGEQYF. The CDR3, as DNA: TGTGCCAGCAGCTTAGCGTTTCGCGGCGAGCAGTACTTC.

This chain uses TRBV7-9 with TRBJ1-6; 7 bases are shared with TRBD1. This CDR3 region has 15 residues. J gave up 7 bases and V 2 bases, and 5 bases lay outside the gene matches. Germline-derived CDR1 and CDR2 are SEHNR and FQNEAQ (reference sequence). The CDR3 protein is CASSLSGQMNSPLHF. The CDR3 nucleotides are TGTGCCAGCAGCTTATCGGGACAGATGAATTCACCCCTCCACTTT.

The rearrangement uses TRBV15 and TRBJ2-5; tentative D call: TRBD2 (6 bases). Germline lookup yields CDR1 LNHNV and CDR2 YYDKDF (reference sequence). The CDR3 is 16 amino acids. Trimming removed 0 bases at V and 7 bases at J, with 18 bases between. The DNA for the CDR3 is TGTGCCACCAGCAGAGATCTAGGTGTAGGACTAACGACCCAGTACTTC. This encodes CATSRDLGVGLTTQYF.

A remark on this clone: One junction end disagrees with the germline gene, perhaps due to a read error. The V call is TRBV7-9, the J call TRBJ2-7; a weak D match, TRBD1 (6 bases). The CDR3 has 13 amino acids. Germline assignment: CDR1 SEHNR and CDR2 FQNEAQ (reference sequence). This CDR3 is CASSLVESTGLDF. The CDR3 coding sequence is TGTGCCAGCAGCTTAGTCGAGTCTACAGGGTTAGACTTC. The entire variable domain, with the rest obtained from reference TRBV7-9 and TRBJ2-7, is as follows: DTGVSQNPRHKITKRGQNVTFRCDPISEHNRLYWYRQTLGQGPEFLTYFQNEAQLEKSRLLSDRFSAERPKGSFSTLEIQRTEQGDSAMYLCASSLVESTGLDFGPGTRLTVT.